This T cell receptor (beta chain) derives from a study of shared clonotypes between healthy human individuals. As for the study in general: Ranging from 18 to 49 in age, donors were two women and three men.

Assay: immunoSEQ multiplex PCR; the TCRdb copy retains only in-frame clones and omits some. In the table there are 1.5 million to 1.9 million clones, 95% to 99% of which are singletons. The TCR was taken from a man under 40 in good health. Sequences were obtained from naive CD4+ T cells sorted from blood. Stated subset: CD45RA+ positively selected.

CDR3 in DNA: TGCGCCAGCAGCTTGCAGGCAGGTAGTTTGGATACGCAGTATTTT. Protein product: CASSLQAGSLDTQYF. The chain joins TRBV5-1 to TRBJ2-3, with D hard to call. Germline CDR1 and CDR2: SGHRS and YFSETQ. The CDR3 has 15 amino acids. V lost 1 base and J lost 6, with 15 bases in between.